A single sample is the source of the 4 T cell receptor beta chains below, sequenced in a study of human T cells and chemical hapten exposure. TCRdb itself ran the RACE reads through MiXCR, one entry per CDR3 protein. The table records 360,000 or so distinct CDR3 sequences, about 6% of them present only once. Regarding time point: patch test 2, 6 weeks after DPC sensitization. Treatment in this sample: therapeutic diphenylcyclopropenone sensitization with weekly scalp DPC. The sample consisted of whole blood, taken in connection with sensitization to the hapten diphenylcyclopropenone (DPC). The receptors were sampled from a woman aged 18-35 years with alopecia areata. Some clones in this sample may be carry-over from other donors' samples.

This clonotype was recorded many times. The V and J genes are TRBV4-2 and TRBJ2-1, with 8 bases identical to TRBD2. Unmatched junction bases numbered 7, after V lost 0 bases and J lost 6 bases. This CDR3 comprises 16 residues. CDR1 and CDR2 from the germline V gene are LGHNA and YNFKEQ. The CDR3 sequence is CASSQETGGPVNEQFF. Written as DNA, the CDR3 is TGTGCCAGCAGCCAAGAGACGGGGGGGCCTGTCAATGAGCAGTTCTTC.

There are many counts of this clonotype. V and J are TRBV6-2 or TRBV6-3 and TRBJ2-6, with D possibly being TRBD1 (5 bases). The V gene lost 6 bases and the J gene lost 0 bases, with 15 bases spanning the gap. The length of the CDR3 is 17 residues. Germline lookup yields CDR1 MNHEY and CDR2 SVGEGT. The CDR3 DNA reads as TGTGCCAGCAGGGATATAACAGGAGTCTCTGGGGCCAACGTCCTGACTTTC. Its protein product is CASRDITGVSGANVLTF.

This clonotype showed up many times. This chain links TRBV27 with TRBJ1-5, with 9 bases lining up with TRBD1. CDR1 and CDR2 from the germline V gene are MNHEY and SMNVEV (reference sequence). This CDR3 has 13 amino acids. With 8 bases clipped from V and 9 bases from J, the junction kept 8 bases outside the gene matches. CDR3 protein: CASGGQGRLPQHF. The CDR3 bases are TGTGCCAGCGGAGGACAGGGGCGTTTGCCCCAGCATTTT.

This clonotype turned up a few times. V and J are TRBV10-3 and TRBJ1-5; D gene ambiguous. The V gene's germline CDR1 is ENHRY and CDR2 SYGVKD. This CDR3 spans 12 amino acids. V was shortened by 10 bases and J by 2 bases, with 9 bases between the two germline ends. CDR3 region: CATREGNQPQHF. The DNA of the CDR3 is TGTGCCACCCGGGAAGGCAATCAGCCCCAGCATTTT.